These T cell receptor beta chains were read from a single sample in a study of CD8 T cell repertoires and HIV-1 epitope variants. These receptors lack a known antigen. Using immunoSEQ multiplex PCR, the repertoire was profiled, and TCRdb retains in-frame clones only, with some absent. The table records 4,000 to 6,000 clones, approximately 71% of them present only once. Material: cultured CD8+ T cells derived from PBMCs. Receptors originate from a male donor with HIV. The CDR3 runs from the conserved cysteine through the conserved F or W. The D gene is left open where the match is weak. Clone size, where shown, is once, few, many, or a class for clones that have expanded.

>TRBV4-2|13|-|TRBJ1-1|TRBD1
TGTGCCAGCAGTGACAGGGCGGGGACTGAAGCTTTCTTT
CASSDRAGTEAFF
>TRBV29-1|14|few|TRBJ1-4|-
TGCAGCGTTGGTGTGAGTGCAACTAATGAAAAACTGTTTTTT
CSVGVSATNEKLFF
>TRBV6-4|14|-|TRBJ2-2|TRBD1
TGTGCCAGCAGTGACTCACAGGGGAGCGGGGAGCTGTTTTTT
CASSDSQGSGELFF
>TRBV11-2|11|-|TRBJ2-3|-
TGTGCCAGCAGCTTAGGAGATACGCAGTATTTT
CASSLGDTQYF
>TRBV7-9|15|-|TRBJ1-2|-
TGTGCCAGCAGCTACCCAACGACGGGGACTTATGGCTACACCTTC
CASSYPTTGTYGYTF
>TRBV9|14|once|TRBJ2-7|-
TGTGCCAGCACCCCCCGGCTCGATCCTGGGGAGCAGTACTTC
CASTPRLDPGEQYF
>TRBV6-5|15|-|TRBJ2-2|-
TGTGCCAGCAGTTACTCGAATTTAGGCACCGGGGAGCTGTTTTTT
CASSYSNLGTGELFF
>TRBV11-1|14|-|TRBJ1-1|-
TGTGCCAGCGGGCCCAGCAGGCTGAACACTGAAGCTTTCTTT
CASGPSRLNTEAFF
>TRBV7-9|13|-|TRBJ1-1|-
TGTGCCAGCAGCTACGTTGGGGGCACTGAAGCTTTCTTT
CASSYVGGTEAFF
>TRBV5-6|16|-|TRBJ2-2|-
TGTGCCAGCAGCTTGCGTGGGGGCGCTAACACCGGGGAGCTGTTTTTT
CASSLRGGANTGELFF
>TRBV7-9|15|-|TRBJ2-1|-
TGTGCCAGCAGCCCTCCGGGGATCTCCTACAATGAGCAGTTCTTC
CASSPPGISYNEQFF
>TRBV4-3|13|-|TRBJ1-1|-
TGCGCCAGCAGCCAAGATCTGCGGACTGAAGCTTTCTTT
CASSQDLRTEAFF
>TRBV13|15|-|TRBJ1-3|-
TGTGCCAGCAGCTTAGCAGGGAAGGCTGGAAACACCATATATTTT
CASSLAGKAGNTIYF
>TRBV19|14|few|TRBJ2-1|TRBD1
TGTGCCAGTAGTAGGGGACAGGGTAGAAGTGAGCAGTTCTTC
CASSRGQGRSEQFF
>TRBV18|12|few|TRBJ2-1|-
TGTGCCAGCTCACCAACTAACAATGAGCAGTTCTTC
CASSPTNNEQFF
>TRBV19|14|-|TRBJ2-7|-
TGTGCCAGTAGTCCTCCGGGACAAACCTACGAGCAGTACTTC
CASSPPGQTYEQYF